What follows are 30 T cell receptor beta chains derived from one specimen sequenced in a study of Graves' ophthalmopathy and Graves' hyperthyroidism. Amplifying from RNA transcripts, the study obtained TCR beta CDR3 regions. The workflow started with a first-round RT-PCR run with HTBI primers and then moved on to a second-round multiplex PCR. TCRdb analysed the multiplex PCR reads with MiXCR anew, one entry per CDR3 protein. The data hold over 200,000 distinct CDR3 sequences, with less than 30% observed a single time. Sequencing used peripheral blood. Receptors originate from a man in his fifties or sixties with Graves' ophthalmopathy.

This chain uses TRBV6-5 with TRBJ2-6; D remains ambiguous. This CDR3 comprises 17 residues. The germline V gene encodes CDR1 MNHEY and CDR2 SVGAGI. V was cut by 3 bases and J by 0 bases, with 12 bases left in between. The CDR3 nucleotides read TGTGCCAGCAGTTATTCCCCAATAGGCTCTGGGGCCAACGTCCTGACTTTC. This translates into CASSYSPIGSGANVLTF.

In this sample, this clonotype turned up many times. The J gene is TRBJ1-2, the V gene TRBV29-1; a weak D match, TRBD1 (6 bases). Deletions cut 6 bases from V and 4 bases from J, with 9 bases between. Germline values: CDR1 SQVTM, CDR2 ANQGSEA. The CDR3 consists of 11 residues. The chain's CDR3 is CSVGDIYGYTF. The CDR3 DNA reads TGCAGCGTGGGGGACATCTATGGCTACACCTTC.

The J gene is TRBJ1-5, the V gene TRBV12-3 or TRBV12-4; TRBD1 agrees at 8 bases. This CDR3 region has 11 residues. Losses at the gene ends were 5 bases for V and 16 bases for J; bases not matched to a gene: 7. CDR3 amino acids: CASSGTGRTHF. The CDR3 coding sequence is TGTGCCAGCAGTGGGACAGGAAGAACACATTTT.

This clonotype was picked up many times. The junction and the germline gene differ at one end; a read error may be behind it. V gene TRBV18 combines with J gene TRBJ1-2; tentatively, D is TRBD1 (5 bases). CDR1 KGHSH and CDR2 LQKENI come from the germline V gene. This CDR3 spans 14 amino acids. The CDR3 sequence is CASSPPGANYDYTF. The CDR3 DNA reads as TGTGCCAGCTCACCGCCCGGGGCTAACTATGACTACACCTTC.

The gene calls are TRBV28 and TRBJ1-5, with 9 bases aligning to TRBD1. Germline CDR1 is MDHEN and CDR2 is SYDVKM. The CDR3 runs 17 residues. V was pared by 4 bases and J by 1 base, with 8 bases of the junction left unmatched. In DNA form, the CDR3 reads TGTGCCAGCAGTTCGGGACAGGGATGGTTGAGCAATCAGCCCCAGCATTTT. Residues: CASSSGQGWLSNQPQHF. Supplemented by reference TRBV28 and TRBJ1-5, the full variable domain reads DVKVTQSSRYLVKRTGEKVFLECVQDMDHENMFWYRQDPGLGLRLIYFSYDVKMKEKGDIPEGYSVSREKKERFSLILESASTNQTSMYLCASSSGQGWLSNQPQHFGDGTRLSIL.

This chain links TRBV12-3 or TRBV12-4 with TRBJ1-1; D call uncertain. V was shortened by 6 bases and J by 5 bases, with 13 bases between the two germline ends. This CDR3 is 13 amino acids long. CDR3 region: CASSTPPRTEAFF. CDR3 DNA: TGTGCCAGCAGCACCCCCCCGAGAACTGAAGCTTTCTTT.

Ten or more counts support this clonotype. The gene calls are TRBV30 and TRBJ2-2; the D gene is possibly TRBD1 (6 bases). Germline V gene lookup returns CDR1 GTSNPN and CDR2 SVGIG (reference sequence). This CDR3 comprises 14 residues. Trimming left V 1 base short and J 2 bases short, with 8 bases between. The CDR3 DNA reads as TGTGCCTGGAGTGCGGACAGTAACACCGGGGAGCTGTTTTTT. Encoded protein: CAWSADSNTGELFF.

This clonotype was picked up many times. The CDR3 sequence: CAISPDRGVSEAFF. CDR3 bases: TGTGCCATCAGTCCCGACAGGGGGGTGAGCGAAGCTTTCTTT. The rearrangement uses TRBV10-3 and TRBJ1-1, with TRBD1 matching 9 bases. CDR1 is ENHRY and CDR2 is SYGVKD in the germline V gene. This CDR3 contains 14 residues. V dropped 5 bases and J dropped 8; count of bases not matched to a gene: 9.

This chain links TRBV11-2 with TRBJ2-5; D possibly uses TRBD1 or TRBD2 (6 bases each). CDR3 length: 15 residues. Germline V lookup: CDR1 SGHAT, CDR2 FQNNGV. The V gene lost 5 bases and the J gene lost 5 bases, with 18 bases spanning the gap. CDR3 sequence (DNA): TGTGCCAGCAGCCCCAGGGGTTACGGGGGCGAGACCCAGTACTTC. Translated, it gives CASSPRGYGGETQYF. The full variable domain, its missing parts supplied by reference TRBV11-2 and TRBJ2-5, is EAGVAQSPRYKIIEKRQSVAFWCNPISGHATLYWYQQILGQGPKLLIQFQNNGVVDDSQLPKDRFSAERLKGVDSTLKIQPAKLEDSAVYLCASSPRGYGGETQYFGPGTRLLVL.

There are many counts of this clonotype. The V and J genes are TRBV7-2 and TRBJ2-5; unclear D gene. The CDR3 is 13 residues long. The germline V and J ends were trimmed by 2 bases and 0 bases, with 4 bases remaining between them. The germline CDR1 and CDR2 sequences are SGHTA and FQGNSA. CDR3 in amino acids: CASSLLYQETQYF. CDR3 nucleotide sequence: TGTGCCAGCAGCTTACTCTACCAAGAGACCCAGTACTTC.

The V gene is TRBV28, the J gene TRBJ1-2; no clear D. CDR3 length: 11 amino acids. From germline, CDR1 is MDHEN and CDR2 SYDVKM. The V end was cut by 5 bases, the J end by 7 bases, with 8 bases between. CDR3 nucleotide sequence: TGTGCCAGCAGTCCAACCTCTGGCTACACCTTC. Residues: CASSPTSGYTF.

This chain uses TRBV9 with TRBJ1-2; no firm D call. In germline, CDR1 is SGDLS, CDR2 YYNGEE. V gave up 4 bases and J gave up 6 bases, with 22 bases separating them. The CDR3 has 16 amino acids. The CDR3 nucleotides read TGTGCCAGCAGCCTCCGAGATCGGACGGGTAGGGATGGCTACACCTTC. This translates into CASSLRDRTGRDGYTF.

This clonotype was recorded many times. V is TRBV7-8 and J is TRBJ2-6; TRBD1 matches at 7 bases. CDR1 and CDR2 from the germline V gene are SGHVS and FQNEAQ. The CDR3 spans 18 residues. J lost 0 bases, V lost 1 base, and 6 bases had no gene match. CDR3 amino acids: CASSLVGAGGSGANVLTF. In nucleotides, the CDR3 is TGTGCCAGCAGCTTAGTCGGTGCAGGGGGCTCTGGGGCCAACGTCCTGACTTTC.

This clonotype was picked up a small number of times. This chain joins TRBV7-8 and TRBJ2-4; TRBD2 is a possible D gene (5 bases). Trimming took off 5 bases at V and 8 bases at J, with 13 bases between the two ends. This CDR3 is built from 13 residues. From germline, CDR1 is SGHVS and CDR2 FQNEAQ. The CDR3 is CASSLRPGDIQYF. The CDR3 region has the DNA TGTGCCAGCAGCCTTCGACCCGGGGACATTCAGTACTTC.

Many counts were recorded for this clonotype. The gene calls are TRBV14 and TRBJ2-2; a weak D match, TRBD1 (5 bases). There are 13 residues in the CDR3. The germline V and J ends were trimmed by 1 base and 7 bases, with 7 bases remaining between them. CDR1 SGHDN and CDR2 FVKESK come from the germline V gene. The CDR3 loop is CASSQVGVGELFF. The CDR3 coding sequence is TGTGCCAGCAGCCAAGTAGGGGTCGGGGAGCTGTTTTTT.

This clonotype was observed a handful of times. Sequence at one end of the junction differs from germline and may be a read error. The CDR3 nucleotides read TGTGCTAGCAGCCCCACTAGCGGGAGTGAGACCCAGTACTTC. Its protein is CASSPTSGSETQYF. The chain recombines TRBV7-7 with TRBJ2-5, with 11 bases identical to TRBD2. The CDR3 is made up of 14 amino acids. From germline, CDR1 is SSHAT and CDR2 FNYEAQ (reference sequence).

This clonotype has at least ten counts. The chain carries TRBV12-3 or TRBV12-4 and TRBJ2-5; 9 nucleotides align to TRBD1. The CDR3 loop spans 13 amino acids. V shed 6 bases and J 4 bases; nucleotides not matched to a gene: 3. CDR3 region: CASRGTGRETQYF. The CDR3 nucleotides read TGTGCCAGCAGAGGGACAGGGCGAGAGACCCAGTACTTC.

The J gene is TRBJ1-2, the V gene TRBV19; tentative D call: TRBD1 (5 bases). Germline CDR1 and CDR2: LNHDA and SQIVND (reference sequence). Trimming removed 5 bases at V and 4 bases at J, with 23 bases between. There are 17 residues in the CDR3. In nucleotides, the CDR3 is TGTGCCAGTAGTGGTGGGACGCTCCCCCATCTACTCTATGGCTACACCTTC. It yields the protein CASSGGTLPHLLYGYTF.

This clonotype was observed many times. The chain employs TRBV2 and TRBJ2-5, with unresolved D. V lost 4 bases and J lost 5, with 20 bases in between. The germline gives CDR1 SNHLY, CDR2 FYNNEI. There are 16 residues in the CDR3. This CDR3 is CASSVTPPPGSETQYF. In nucleotides, the CDR3 is TGTGCCAGCAGTGTTACCCCCCCCCCGGGCAGTGAGACCCAGTACTTC.

The chain carries TRBV20-1 and TRBJ2-2, with 7 bases that match TRBD1. This CDR3 has 12 residues. Germline lookup yields CDR1 DFQATT and CDR2 SNEGSKA (reference sequence). The CDR3: CRPQGRTGELFF. The CDR3 DNA follows: TGCCGCCCACAGGGGAGAACCGGGGAGCTGTTTTTT.

This clonotype was seen repeatedly, ten times or more. This chain connects TRBV5-1 to TRBJ1-3; 8 bases align to TRBD1. Losses at the gene ends were 4 bases for V and 0 bases for J; bases not matched to a gene: 6. Germline CDR1 reads SGHRS; CDR2 reads YFSETQ. This CDR3 spans 16 amino acids. CDR3 bases: TGCGCCAGCAGCGCACAGGGGGTGCCCTCTGGAAACACCATATATTTT. Translation gives CASSAQGVPSGNTIYF. Full variable domain (rest looked up from reference TRBV5-1 and TRBJ1-3): KAGVTQTPRYLIKTRGQQVTLSCSPISGHRSVSWYQQTPGQGLQFLFEYFSETQRNKGNFPGRFSGRQFSNSRSEMNVSTLELGDSALYLCASSAQGVPSGNTIYFGEGSWLTVV.

This clonotype was counted ten times or more. The chain has TRBV3-1 and TRBJ2-7; TRBD1 matches 9 bases. The CDR3 has 15 amino acids. J lost 4 bases, V lost 3 bases, and 7 bases had no gene match. CDR1 is LGHDT, CDR2 YNNKEL, per germline (reference sequence). CDR3 sequence reads: CASSQGTGGVYEQYF. The CDR3 region has the DNA TGTGCCAGCAGCCAGGGAACAGGGGGCGTGTACGAGCAGTACTTC.

The chain uses TRBV6-5 and TRBJ1-1, with D perhaps TRBD1 (6 bases). The germline V gene has CDR1 MNHEY and CDR2 SVGAGI. This CDR3 region has 15 residues. V gave up 4 bases and J gave up 5 bases, with 17 bases separating them. CDR3 sequence reads: CASSLSQGGRTEAFF. In DNA, the CDR3 is TGTGCCAGCAGTTTAAGTCAAGGGGGTCGTACTGAAGCTTTCTTT.

This sequence joins TRBV28 and TRBJ1-2, with 10 bases identical to TRBD1. The CDR3 has 15 amino acids. The V gene's germline CDR1 is MDHEN and CDR2 SYDVKM. V lost 5 bases and J lost 4; bases outside the gene matches: 7. CDR3 bases: TGTGCCAGCAGTGCGGACAGGGGGATCAGCTATGGCTACACCTTC. It specifies CASSADRGISYGYTF.

The rearrangement uses TRBV12-3 or TRBV12-4 and TRBJ1-1; perhaps TRBD1 as D (6 bases). The length of the CDR3 is 14 residues. V gave up 5 bases and J gave up 7 bases, with 17 bases separating them. The chain's CDR3 is CASSPSQGFGEAFF. The CDR3 DNA reads TGTGCCAGCAGTCCTTCACAGGGTTTTGGTGAAGCTTTCTTT.

This clonotype was seen at least ten times. The chain joins TRBV6-1 to TRBJ1-2, with 8 bases identical to TRBD1. The CDR3 contains 15 residues. V lost 4 bases, J lost 8 bases, and 12 bases stayed unmatched. In germline, CDR1 is MNHNS, CDR2 SASEGT. CDR3 bases: TGTGCCAGCAGTGTTTACGGCGGACAGGGCGGGGGCTACACCTTC. Its protein product is CASSVYGGQGGGYTF.

The rearrangement joins TRBV12-3 or TRBV12-4 to TRBJ1-5, with D perhaps matching TRBD1 (5 bases). The CDR3 runs to 14 residues. The ends were cut back, 5 bases at V and 6 bases at J, with 14 bases in the middle. The DNA for the CDR3 is TGTGCCAGCAGTCGGACTCAGGGAACTCAGCCCCAGCATTTT. Its protein product is CASSRTQGTQPQHF.

The gene calls are TRBV5-1 and TRBJ2-7, with TRBD2 as a possible D gene (6 bases). The CDR3 is 14 residues long. Germline loops: CDR1 SGHRS, CDR2 YFSETQ. V dropped 3 bases and J dropped 6 bases, with 16 bases sitting between them. The CDR3, as DNA: TGCGCCAGCAGCTCCCTCGACGGGGGATCCGAGCAGTACTTC. As protein: CASSSLDGGSEQYF.

Ten or more counts support this clonotype. J is TRBJ1-1 and V is TRBV28, with D unclear. This CDR3 has 12 amino acids. With 6 bases removed from V and 4 bases from J, the gap between germline ends came to 9 bases. Germline CDR1 MDHEN, CDR2 SYDVKM. The CDR3, as DNA: TGTGCCAGCAGAGTTCCGACCACTGAAGCTTTCTTT. Protein product: CASRVPTTEAFF.

V usage is TRBV20-1 and J usage is TRBJ2-5; TRBD2 matches 9 bases. The V segment lost 0 bases and the J segment 4 bases; nucleotides outside the gene matches: 12. The CDR3 runs to 17 residues. CDR1 is DFQATT, CDR2 SNEGSKA, per germline (reference sequence). The CDR3 sequence is CSARETEGLALLETQYF. DNA of the CDR3: TGCAGTGCTAGAGAAACTGAGGGACTAGCCCTTCTAGAGACCCAGTACTTC.